This T cell receptor beta chain stems from a study of cytomegalovirus exposure and HLA in healthy donors. Assay: immunoSEQ multiplex PCR; the TCRdb copy retains only in-frame clones and omits some. The sample includes roughly 120,000 clones, around 88% of them seen just once. Overall study results and limits: In vitro data verified three CMV-associated chains as specific for CMV antigens.

As regards this clone: Antigen unknown.

The sequence came from a man between 18 and 29 years old in good health and CMV-seronegative. The specimen sequenced was PBMCs.

CDR3 nucleotide sequence: TGCGCCAGCAGCTCAAACCGGGACAGGGGTATTTCTGGGGCCAACGTCCTGACTTTC. As protein: CASSSNRDRGISGANVLTF. The rearrangement uses TRBV5-1 and TRBJ2-6, with 10 nucleotides matching TRBD1. The germline V gene encodes CDR1 SGHRS and CDR2 YFSETQ. The CDR3 has 19 residues. Unmatched junction bases numbered 10, after V lost 3 bases and J lost 1 base.